The 11 T cell receptor beta chains below were found in one sample sequenced in a study of beta chain features in type 1 diabetes. Study results and limitations: Type 1 diabetes patients had TCRB CDR3s that were shorter (moderately but significantly so) in all four CD4+ subsets.

Their cognate antigens are unknown. Sequencing targeted expressed TCRB transcripts, as all isolated RNA had been reverse transcribed. Produced via immunoSEQ multiplex PCR; TCRdb's table is partial and in-frame only. This sample has 65,000 to 85,000 clones, with about 50% found just once. Sequencing was carried out using central memory CD4+ T cells from blood. These receptors were collected from a man younger than 45 with type 1 diabetes.

The chain has TRBV7-2 and TRBJ2-7; 7 bases agree with TRBD1. This CDR3 contains 16 residues. Losses at the gene ends were 4 bases for V and 2 bases for J; bases not matched to a gene: 11. Germline CDR1 and CDR2: SGHTA and FQGNSA. DNA for the CDR3: TGTGCCAGCAGCTCCTCAGGGGGTCGGAGTCCCTACGAGCAGTACTTC. It specifies CASSSSGGRSPYEQYF.

V gene TRBV2 combines with J gene TRBJ2-5, with a tentative D call TRBD2 (6 bases). This CDR3 is built from 11 residues. V was cut by 5 bases and J by 11 bases, with 12 bases left in between. Germline V gives CDR1 SNHLY, CDR2 FYNNEI. The CDR3 DNA reads TGTGCCAGCAGTCCGCGGGATGGGCAGTACTTC. Its protein is CASSPRDGQYF. Based on the CDR3 plus reference TRBV2 and TRBJ2-5, the full variable domain is EPEVTQTPSHQVTQMGQEVILRCVPISNHLYFYWYRQILGQKVEFLVSFYNNEISEKSEIFDDQFSVERPDGSNFTLKIRSTKLEDSAMYFCASSPRDGQYFGPGTRLLVL.

The J gene is TRBJ2-1, the V gene TRBV19; the match to TRBD1 covers 9 bases. The germline V gene has CDR1 LNHDA and CDR2 SQIVND (reference sequence). Trimming removed 6 bases from V and 7 bases from J; junction bases left unmatched: 13. The CDR3 is made up of 16 amino acids. The CDR3 reads CASRKFGTGKVNEQFF. Here the CDR3 DNA reads TGTGCCAGTAGAAAATTCGGGACAGGGAAGGTTAATGAGCAGTTCTTC.

The chain links TRBV7-2 to TRBJ2-2; D may be TRBD2 (7 bases). The length of the CDR3 is 15 residues. The germline gives CDR1 SGHTA, CDR2 FQGNSA. Trimming removed 5 bases at V and 3 bases at J, with 13 bases between. The CDR3 region has the DNA TGTGCCAGCAGCAGCAACGGGGGGCACACCGGGGAGCTGTTTTTT. This gives the protein CASSSNGGHTGELFF.

This clone appeared a few times. This chain joins TRBV29-1 and TRBJ2-5; TRBD2 might be the D (5 bases). This CDR3 region has 12 residues. Germline CDR1 and CDR2: SQVTM and ANQGSEA. V dropped 2 bases and J dropped 5 bases, with 9 bases sitting between them. CDR3 residues: CSVERGYETQYF. Written as DNA, the CDR3 is TGCAGCGTTGAAAGAGGGTACGAGACCCAGTACTTC.

The gene calls are TRBV10-2 and TRBJ2-7; D is perhaps TRBD1 (6 bases). The germline V and J ends were trimmed by 2 bases and 3 bases, with 11 bases remaining between them. This CDR3 is built from 14 residues. The V gene's germline CDR1 is WSHSY and CDR2 SAAADI. CDR3 sequence: CASSEDRKNYEQYF. CDR3 in DNA: TGCGCCAGCAGTGAGGACAGGAAGAACTACGAGCAGTACTTC.

The V call is TRBV9, the J call TRBJ2-3; 8 bases align to TRBD2. This CDR3 has 18 amino acids. V shed 4 bases and J 2 bases; nucleotides not matched to a gene: 15. Germline loops: CDR1 SGDLS, CDR2 YYNGEE. CDR3 sequence: CASSRLGGSGTATDTQYF. The CDR3, as DNA: TGTGCCAGCAGCCGCTTGGGGGGTAGCGGGACCGCCACAGATACGCAGTATTTT.

This chain connects TRBV25-1 to TRBJ2-5; 9 bases align to TRBD1. The junction had 5 bases not matched to a gene; V was cut back by 2 bases and J by 4 bases. The CDR3 is 15 residues long. Germline CDR1 MGHDK, CDR2 SYGVNS. The CDR3 loop reads CASSETGGFGETQYF. The CDR3, as DNA: TGTGCCAGCAGTGAAACAGGGGGCTTTGGAGAGACCCAGTACTTC.

This clone was seen a few times. The chain links TRBV6-1 to TRBJ2-6; D ambiguous. V shed 8 bases and J shed 0 bases, with 5 bases lying between them. The CDR3 sequence is 13 residues long. CDR1 and CDR2 (germline): MNHNS, SASEGT. The CDR3 DNA is TGTGCCAGCCTCAGCTCTGGGGCCAACGTCCTGACTTTC. Residues: CASLSSGANVLTF.

Here the CDR3 reads CASSWTSGRNTGELFF. In DNA form, the CDR3 reads TGTGCCAGCTCCTGGACTAGCGGGAGGAACACCGGGGAGCTGTTTTTT. The gene calls are TRBV18 and TRBJ2-2, with 13 positions matching TRBD2. Germline CDR1 and CDR2: KGHSH and LQKENI. J lost 1 base, V lost 6 bases, and 2 bases had no gene match. The CDR3 spans 16 residues.

The chain uses TRBV5-4 and TRBJ2-7; D unclear. The CDR3 spans 12 residues. CDR1 and CDR2 from the germline V gene are SGHNT and YYREEE (reference sequence). Between the trimmed V and J ends, which lost 4 bases and 6 bases, there was a span of 11 bases. CDR3 bases: TGTGCCAGCAGCCGCATAGACTCCGAGCAGTACTTC. It encodes CASSRIDSEQYF. The variable domain in full, completed from reference TRBV5-4 and TRBJ2-7, reads ETGVTQSPTHLIKTRGQQVTLRCSSQSGHNTVSWYQQALGQGPQFIFQYYREEENGRGNFPPRFSGLQFPNYSSELNVNALELDDSALYLCASSRIDSEQYFGPGTRLTVT.